The clone carrying this T cell receptor beta chain was detected ten times or more. Its specificity is unknown. The V and J ends lost 4 bases and 6 bases, in that order; junction bases with no gene match: 9. The CDR3 has 15 amino acids. The germline V gene encodes CDR1 SGHTA and CDR2 FQGNSA. This sample was taken from a study of Graves' ophthalmopathy and Graves' hyperthyroidism. Study-level findings and limits: Between ophthalmopathy and stable hyperthyroidism, a 13-signature model drew a separation with 85% to 90% sensitivity and around 80% specificity.

Other autoimmune diseases, uncontrolled infections, pregnancy or lactation excluded patients from enrollment. Diagnoses were established from clinical symptoms, serum thyroxine, TRAb, thyroid ultrasound and orbital computed tomography. The authors amplified TCR beta CDR3 regions, and they did so from RNA transcripts for repertoire sequencing. HTBI primers were used in a first-round RT-PCR, which preceded a second-round multiplex PCR. One entry per CDR3 protein results from TCRdb running MiXCR on the multiplex PCR reads. Found here are about 240,000 distinct CDR3 sequences, around 50% of them singletons; the top ten hold approximately 44%.

This sequence originates from an adult man with Graves' ophthalmopathy. The specimen sequenced was peripheral blood. The chain employs TRBV7-2 and TRBJ1-5; 7 nucleotides agree with TRBD1. This CDR3 is CASSYQDRDVQPQHF. Written as DNA, the CDR3 is TGTGCCAGCAGCTACCAAGACAGGGATGTTCAGCCCCAGCATTTT.